This is a list of T cell receptor beta chains from one sample in a study of T-cell reconstitution after alpha-beta-depleted transplantation in children. TCRdb analysed the PCR reads with MiXCR anew, one entry per CDR3 protein. The data contain under 300,000 distinct CDR3 sequences, 9.7% of them singletons. Source: PBMCs from the stem cell graft donor, taken from the stem cell graft. All receptors derive from a human donor who donated a stem cell graft to a child with SCID. Both conserved end residues are part of each CDR3. D genes are given only for firm matches. Clone size, where shown, is once, few, many, or a class for clones that have expanded.

d_call	v_call	j_call	clone_size	cdr3_aa	cdr3_nt
-	TRBV6-1	TRBJ2-5	-	CASSEFFEETQYF	TGTGCCAGCAGTGAGTTCTTCGAAGAGACCCAGTACTTC
-	TRBV10-3	TRBJ1-2	many	CAISESRGNYGYTF	TGTGCCATCAGTGAGTCGAGAGGAAACTATGGCTACACCTTC
-	TRBV6-2/TRBV6-3	TRBJ1-5	few	CASSYSGGIQPQHF	TGTGCCAGCAGTTACTCGGGGGGAATTCAGCCCCAGCATTTT
-	TRBV5-1	TRBJ1-1	many	CASSLGGPTRGEAFF	TGCGCCAGCAGCTTGGGGGGCCCGACTAGGGGTGAAGCTTTCTTT
-	TRBV28	TRBJ2-5	many	CASSWERGQETQYF	TGTGCCAGCAGTTGGGAAAGGGGCCAAGAGACCCAGTACTTC
TRBD1	TRBV5-1	TRBJ1-2	few	CASSDPRTGPSGGYTF	TGCGCCAGCAGCGATCCTCGGACAGGGCCTTCTGGTGGCTACACCTTC
-	TRBV20-1	TRBJ1-1	many	CSARMNTEAFF	TGCAGTGCCAGGATGAACACTGAAGCTTTCTTT
TRBD2	TRBV20-1	TRBJ2-5	-	CSAREGGLAGEETQYF	TGCAGTGCTAGAGAGGGGGGACTAGCGGGGGAGGAGACCCAGTACTTC
TRBD1	TRBV29-1	TRBJ1-1	many	CSGGQGLNTEAFF	TGCAGCGGCGGACAGGGGCTGAACACTGAAGCTTTCTTT
-	TRBV7-2	TRBJ2-1	many	CASSLDQGRGQFF	TGTGCCAGCAGCTTAGACCAGGGTCGGGGGCAGTTCTTC
-	TRBV20-1	TRBJ1-2	many	CSASSSIRANYGYTF	TGCAGTGCTAGCTCCTCTATACGAGCTAACTATGGCTACACCTTC
-	TRBV18	TRBJ2-7	few	CASSPADSGYEQYF	TGTGCCAGCTCACCAGCGGACTCGGGATACGAGCAGTACTTC
-	TRBV4-3	TRBJ1-1	few	CASSLLKGDFGTEAFF	TGCGCCAGCAGCCTCCTAAAGGGGGACTTTGGGACTGAAGCTTTCTTT
TRBD1	TRBV5-1	TRBJ2-7	many	CASSSTKWGTASYEQYF	TGCGCCAGCAGCTCTACTAAATGGGGGACAGCGTCCTACGAGCAGTACTTC
-	TRBV29-1	TRBJ2-4	many	CSVRLGRVGNIQYF	TGCAGCGTTAGGCTCGGCAGGGTAGGCAACATTCAGTACTTC
-	TRBV9	TRBJ2-2	many	CASSVVGDATGELFF	TGTGCCAGCAGCGTAGTAGGGGATGCCACCGGGGAGCTGTTTTTT
TRBD2	TRBV2	TRBJ2-1	many	CASSDSRGGYNEQFF	TGTGCCAGCAGTGATTCCCGGGGGGGGTACAATGAGCAGTTCTTC
TRBD1	TRBV5-1	TRBJ1-2	many	CASSRDHTGTGEGYTF	TGCGCCAGCAGCCGCGATCACACCGGGACAGGGGAAGGCTACACCTTC
-	TRBV20-1	TRBJ1-2	-	CSARVTAAYGYTF	TGCAGTGCTAGAGTAACGGCAGCTTATGGCTACACCTTC
TRBD2	TRBV20-1	TRBJ2-3	few	CCARDSRLAGGTDTQYF	TGCTGTGCTAGAGATTCGAGACTAGCGGGGGGCACAGATACGCAGTATTTT